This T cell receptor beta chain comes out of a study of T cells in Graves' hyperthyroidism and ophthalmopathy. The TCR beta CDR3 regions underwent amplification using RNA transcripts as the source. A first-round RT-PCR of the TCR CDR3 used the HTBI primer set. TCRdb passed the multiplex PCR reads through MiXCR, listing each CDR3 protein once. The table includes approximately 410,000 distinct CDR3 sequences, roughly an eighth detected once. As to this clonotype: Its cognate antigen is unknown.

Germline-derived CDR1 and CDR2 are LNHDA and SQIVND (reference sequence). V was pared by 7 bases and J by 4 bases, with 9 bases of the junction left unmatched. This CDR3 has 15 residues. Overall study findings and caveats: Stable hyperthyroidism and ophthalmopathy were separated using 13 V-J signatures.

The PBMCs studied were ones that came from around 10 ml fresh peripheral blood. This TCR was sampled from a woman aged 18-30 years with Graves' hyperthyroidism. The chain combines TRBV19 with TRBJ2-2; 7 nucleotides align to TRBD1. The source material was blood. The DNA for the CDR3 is TGTGCCAGTACCCCTAGACAGGGCCCCACCGGGGAGCTGTTTTTT. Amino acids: CASTPRQGPTGELFF.